The source of this T cell receptor (beta chain) is a study of T cell responses to AZD1222 COVID-19 vaccine. Study-wide findings and caveats: Vaccine-associated CD4 TCRs ranged over spike, dominating at 160-218 and 743-854. Spike-specific TCRs gained breadth and depth after people received two AZD1222 doses.

Libraries were prepared by immunoSEQ multiplex PCR; TCRdb keeps only in-frame clonotypes and omits some of them. The sample gives some 140,000 clones, approximately 85% of which show up once; 7.9% is in the top ten. Note on this clone: Its antigen is not identified.

The V gene lost 3 bases and the J gene lost 5 bases, with 11 bases spanning the gap. Germline values: CDR1 LNHDA, CDR2 SQIVND (reference sequence). The CDR3 has 14 amino acids. This specimen consisted of peripheral blood, obtained 28 days after the second dose of the MenACWY control vaccine. The gene calls are TRBV19 and TRBJ1-5, with TRBD1 as a possible D gene (5 bases). The sequence came from an adult who received the MenACWY meningococcal vaccine as a control. CDR3 loop: CASSILGRDQPQHF. Written as DNA, the CDR3 is TGTGCCAGTAGTATCCTCGGCAGGGATCAGCCCCAGCATTTT. The full variable domain, with the rest looked up from reference TRBV19 and TRBJ1-5, is DGGITQSPKYLFRKEGQNVTLSCEQNLNHDAMYWYRQDPGQGLRLIYYSQIVNDFQKGDIAEGYSVSREKKESFPLTVTSAQKNPTAFYLCASSILGRDQPQHFGDGTRLSIL.